The text below deals with one T cell receptor beta chain. This clonotype was seen repeatedly, ten times or more. This clone's antigen is unknown. No quality values exist for individual bases; no much larger clone is one base distant. These data belong to a study of T cells after yellow fever vaccination (dated by TCRdb to the late 2010s). About the full investigation: The SMART-Seq v4 Ultra Low Input RNA kit was used to prepare libraries from fractions with low cell numbers. To follow T-cell clones before and after primary and booster YFV17D yellow fever vaccination, bulk TCR alpha and beta repertoires were sequenced over time. The cohort comprised two healthy male donors, one aged 18 to 30 and one aged 30 to 39 years. Bulk PBMC replicates and cell subsets were isolated from blood drawn at multiple timepoints before and after both primary and secondary immunization. Results and caveats for the whole study, not just this receptor: Only two donors were included in the study, so the extent to which the findings can be generalized is limited. A small share of clonotypes was detected in both CD4 and CD8 compartments, with the overlap likely arising from convergent recombination. Computational filtering was needed because FACS-sorted repertoires could contain abundant contaminating clonotypes from the bulk population. Compared with the primary T-cell response, the secondary T-cell response was weaker but faster, peaking on day 5 rather than day 15. After the booster, most of the clones that had expanded following primary vaccination were detected again (approximately 96% of CD4 and around nine tenths of CD8), which suggests that memory was broadly maintained.

The treatment or condition label, as the study defines it: live attenuated yellow fever vaccine strain. A standard Ficoll-Paque protocol was used to isolate PBMCs from peripheral blood. CD4 and CD8 T-cell fractions were isolated with Dynabeads CD4 and CD8 positive selection kits. TriZol was used to extract RNA from bulk PBMCs, CD4 and CD8 fractions, and dextramer-positive and dextramer-negative fractions. In the germline V gene, CDR1 corresponds to SGHAT and CDR2 to FQNNGV. From V the trimming removes 5 bases and from J it removes 3 bases, while the gene matches leave 10 bases of the junction unaccounted for. The CDR3, cysteine through phenylalanine, is 16 amino acids long. The retained sequence is limited to the CDR3, 48 bases, with the frame set at the first base. The sequencer listed for this sample is Illumina NovaSeq 6000. TCR cDNA was synthesized by 5'RACE template switching, through which a universal primer site and unique molecular identifiers were introduced. Priming for cDNA synthesis came from both the TCR alpha and TCR beta constant segments. Libraries were amplified in two PCR steps, with sample barcodes and sequencing adapters added in the second step. Sequencing of libraries was performed on Illumina HiSeq 2500 (2x100 bp) or NovaSeq (2x150 bp). The authors' pipeline ran thus. Reads were demultiplexed and collapsed into UMI consensus sequences with MIGEC, and V(D)J alignment was performed with MiXCR. Vaccine-responding clonotypes were identified with edgeR using replicate PBMC samples, with FDR below 0.01 and a log2 fold change above 5 up to day 15 being required. Each bulk clonotype was labeled CD4 or CD8 based on which sequenced repertoire, CD4 or CD8, contained the clonotype at higher abundance. In TCRdb, the public reads were trimmed at Q25 with fastp and aligned with MiXCR, with productive beta chains retained. For every CDR3 protein sequence, its rows merge into one entry that carries the most common genes and DNA. The V and J calls shown here were made by TCRdb, not taken from the authors' results. This sample gives about 300,000 distinct CDR3 sequences in total; less than 9.5% of them show up just once. Together, the top ten hold around 3.3% of the sample.

The sequence was collected from a man aged 18 to 29 who received the YFV17D yellow fever vaccine. The input for sequencing was CD4+ T cells sorted from PBMCs, taken 5 days after the yellow fever booster vaccination. The chain employs TRBV11-2 and TRBJ2-5, with 9 central nucleotides matching TRBD1. The DNA sequence is TGTGCCAGCAGCCTAGGTAGGGACAGGGAAGAAGAGACCCAGTACTTC. Translated, this gives CASSLGRDREEETQYF.